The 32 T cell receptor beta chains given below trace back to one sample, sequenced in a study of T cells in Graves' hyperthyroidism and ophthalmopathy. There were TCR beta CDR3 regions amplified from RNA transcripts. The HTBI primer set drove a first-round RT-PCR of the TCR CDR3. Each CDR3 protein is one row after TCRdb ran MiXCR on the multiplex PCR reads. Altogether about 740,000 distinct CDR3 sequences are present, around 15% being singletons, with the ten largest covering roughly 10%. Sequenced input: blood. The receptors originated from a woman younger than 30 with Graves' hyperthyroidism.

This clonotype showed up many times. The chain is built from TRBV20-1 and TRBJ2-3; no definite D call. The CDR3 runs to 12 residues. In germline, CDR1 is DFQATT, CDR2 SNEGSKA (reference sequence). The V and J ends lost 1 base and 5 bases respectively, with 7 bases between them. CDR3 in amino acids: CSARVGQDTQYF. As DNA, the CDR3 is TGCAGTGCTAGAGTAGGGCAAGATACGCAGTATTTT.

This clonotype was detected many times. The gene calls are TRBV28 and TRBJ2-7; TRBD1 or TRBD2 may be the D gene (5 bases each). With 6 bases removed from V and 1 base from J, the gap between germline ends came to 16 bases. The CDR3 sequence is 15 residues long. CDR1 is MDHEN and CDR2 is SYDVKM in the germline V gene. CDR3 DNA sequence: TGTGCCAGCAGGCCGGGACCTAGGGGATCCTACGAGCAGTACTTC. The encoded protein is CASRPGPRGSYEQYF.

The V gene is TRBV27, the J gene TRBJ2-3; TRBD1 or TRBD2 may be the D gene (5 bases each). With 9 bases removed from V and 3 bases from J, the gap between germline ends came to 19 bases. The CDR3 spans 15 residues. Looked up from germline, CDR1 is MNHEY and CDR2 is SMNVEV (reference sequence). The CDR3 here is CASTPGPSLTDTQYF. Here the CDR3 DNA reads TGTGCCAGTACCCCGGGGCCTAGCCTTACAGATACGCAGTATTTT.

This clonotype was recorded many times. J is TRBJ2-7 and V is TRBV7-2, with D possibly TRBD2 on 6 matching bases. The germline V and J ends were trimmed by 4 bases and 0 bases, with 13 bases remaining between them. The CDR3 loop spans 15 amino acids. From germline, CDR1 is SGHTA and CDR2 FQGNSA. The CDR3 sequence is CASSSQRASSYEQYF. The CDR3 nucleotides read TGTGCCAGCAGCTCCCAGCGGGCCAGCTCCTACGAGCAGTACTTC.

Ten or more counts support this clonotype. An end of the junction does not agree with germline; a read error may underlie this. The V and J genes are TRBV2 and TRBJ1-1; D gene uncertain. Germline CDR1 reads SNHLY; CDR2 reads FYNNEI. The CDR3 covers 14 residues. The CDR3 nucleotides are TGTGCCAGCAGGTACGACGGACTGAAAACTGAAGCTTTCTTT. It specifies CASRYDGLKTEAFF.

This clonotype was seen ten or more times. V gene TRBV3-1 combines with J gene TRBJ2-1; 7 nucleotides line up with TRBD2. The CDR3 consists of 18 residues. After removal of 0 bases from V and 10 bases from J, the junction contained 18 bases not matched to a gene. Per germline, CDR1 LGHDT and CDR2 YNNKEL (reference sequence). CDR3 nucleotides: TGTGCCAGCAGCCAAGACGATGGCGGGAGATCCGCGGTTTTCGAGCAGTTCTTC. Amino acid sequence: CASSQDDGGRSAVFEQFF.

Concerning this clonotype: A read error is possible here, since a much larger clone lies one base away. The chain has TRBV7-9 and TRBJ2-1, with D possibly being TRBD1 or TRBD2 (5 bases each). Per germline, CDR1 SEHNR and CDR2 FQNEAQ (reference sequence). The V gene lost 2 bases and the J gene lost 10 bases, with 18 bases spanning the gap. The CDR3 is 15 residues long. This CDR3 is CASSLSSAGWDEQFF. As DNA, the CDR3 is TGTGCCAGCAGCTTAAGTTCGGCAGGGTGGGACGAGCAGTTCTTC.

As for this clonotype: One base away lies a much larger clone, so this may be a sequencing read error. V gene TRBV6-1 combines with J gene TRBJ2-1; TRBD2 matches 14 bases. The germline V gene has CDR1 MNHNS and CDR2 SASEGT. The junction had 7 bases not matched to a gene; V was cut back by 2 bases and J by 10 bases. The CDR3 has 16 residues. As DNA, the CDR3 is TGTGCCAGCAGTGAACCGGGACTAGCGGGAGTCTACGAGCAGTTCTTC. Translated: CASSEPGLAGVYEQFF.

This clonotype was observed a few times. This CDR3 reads CASSPQTGYYGYTF. CDR3 sequence (DNA): TGTGCCAGCTCACCACAGACAGGATACTATGGCTACACCTTC. This chain links TRBV18 with TRBJ1-2, with a tentative D call TRBD1 (6 bases). Germline CDR1 KGHSH, CDR2 LQKENI. This CDR3 contains 14 residues. The ends were cut back, 1 base at V and 3 bases at J, with 9 bases in the middle.

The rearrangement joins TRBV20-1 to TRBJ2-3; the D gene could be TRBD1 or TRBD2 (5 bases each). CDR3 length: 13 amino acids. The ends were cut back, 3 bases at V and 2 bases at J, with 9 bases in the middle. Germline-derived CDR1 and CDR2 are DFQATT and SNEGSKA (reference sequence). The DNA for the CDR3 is TGCAGTGCTAGGAGGGGACCCACAGATACGCAGTATTTT. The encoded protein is CSARRGPTDTQYF.

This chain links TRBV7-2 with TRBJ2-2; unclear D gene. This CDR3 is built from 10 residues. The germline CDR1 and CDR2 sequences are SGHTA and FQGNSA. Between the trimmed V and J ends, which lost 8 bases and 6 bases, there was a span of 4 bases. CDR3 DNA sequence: TGTGCCAGCGAAGCCGGGGAGCTGTTTTTT. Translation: CASEAGELFF.

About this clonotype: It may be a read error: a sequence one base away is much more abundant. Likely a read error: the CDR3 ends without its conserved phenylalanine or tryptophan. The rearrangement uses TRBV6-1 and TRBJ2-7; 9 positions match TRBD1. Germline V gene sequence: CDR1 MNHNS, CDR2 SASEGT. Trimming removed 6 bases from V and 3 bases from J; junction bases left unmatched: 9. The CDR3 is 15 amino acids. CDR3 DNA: TGTGCCAGCAGGACGGTCGGGACAGGGAGCTACGAGCAGTACCTC. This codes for CASRTVGTGSYEQYL.

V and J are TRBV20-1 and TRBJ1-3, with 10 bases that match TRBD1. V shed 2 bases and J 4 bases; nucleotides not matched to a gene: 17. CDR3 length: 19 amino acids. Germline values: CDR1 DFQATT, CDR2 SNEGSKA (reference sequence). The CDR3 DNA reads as TGCAGTGCTAGACCCCGAGTCTCAGGGACAGGGGAATCCGGAAACACCATATATTTT. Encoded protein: CSARPRVSGTGESGNTIYF.

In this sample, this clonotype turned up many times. CDR3 coding DNA: TGTGCCAGCAGCAGAGGGACAGGGGGTAATTCACCCCTCCACTTT. Its protein product is CASSRGTGGNSPLHF. The chain employs TRBV2 and TRBJ1-6, with 11 positions matching TRBD1. The J segment lost 6 bases and the V segment lost 6 bases, leaving 4 bases of the junction unmatched. CDR3 length: 15 amino acids. Germline V lookup: CDR1 SNHLY, CDR2 FYNNEI.

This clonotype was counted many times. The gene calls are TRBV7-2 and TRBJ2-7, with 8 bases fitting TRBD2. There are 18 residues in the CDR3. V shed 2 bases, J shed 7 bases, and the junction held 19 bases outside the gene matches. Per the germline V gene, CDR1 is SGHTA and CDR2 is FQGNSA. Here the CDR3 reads CASSLIGIAGTRAGEQYF. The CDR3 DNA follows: TGTGCCAGCAGCTTAATCGGGATAGCGGGGACGCGGGCTGGGGAGCAGTACTTC.

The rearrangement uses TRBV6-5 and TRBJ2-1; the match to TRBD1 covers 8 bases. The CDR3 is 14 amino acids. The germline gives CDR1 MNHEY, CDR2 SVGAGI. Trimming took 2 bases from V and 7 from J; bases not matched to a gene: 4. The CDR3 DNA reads TGTGCCAGCAGTTACCCCGGACAGGGTAATGAGCAGTTCTTC. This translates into CASSYPGQGNEQFF.

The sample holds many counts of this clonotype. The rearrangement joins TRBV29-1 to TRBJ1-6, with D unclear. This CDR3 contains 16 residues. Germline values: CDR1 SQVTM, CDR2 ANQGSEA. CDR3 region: CSQREGMEGYNSPLHF. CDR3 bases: TGCAGTCAACGGGAGGGAATGGAGGGATATAATTCACCCCTCCACTTT.

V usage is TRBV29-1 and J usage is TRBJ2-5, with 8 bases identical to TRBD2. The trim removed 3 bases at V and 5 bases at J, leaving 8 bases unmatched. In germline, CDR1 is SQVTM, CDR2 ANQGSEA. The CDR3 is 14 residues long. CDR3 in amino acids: CSVERAGGRETQYF. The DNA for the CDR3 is TGCAGCGTTGAGAGGGCGGGAGGACGGGAGACCCAGTACTTC.

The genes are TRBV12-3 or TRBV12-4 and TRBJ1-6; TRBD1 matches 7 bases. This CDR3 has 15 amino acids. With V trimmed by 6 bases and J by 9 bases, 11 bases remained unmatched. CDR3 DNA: TGTGCCAGCAGCCATGACAGGGTCAGTGGTTCACCCCTCCACTTT. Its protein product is CASSHDRVSGSPLHF.

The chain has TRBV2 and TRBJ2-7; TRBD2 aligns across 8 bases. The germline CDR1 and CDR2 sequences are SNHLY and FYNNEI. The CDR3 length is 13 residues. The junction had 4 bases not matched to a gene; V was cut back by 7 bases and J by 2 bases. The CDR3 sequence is CASTRGGPYEQYF. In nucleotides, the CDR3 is TGTGCCAGCACCCGGGGGGGACCCTACGAGCAGTACTTC.

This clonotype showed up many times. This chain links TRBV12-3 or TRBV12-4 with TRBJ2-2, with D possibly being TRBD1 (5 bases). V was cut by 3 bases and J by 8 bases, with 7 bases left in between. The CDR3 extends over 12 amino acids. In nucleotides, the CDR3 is TGTGCCAGCAGTTTGTCAGGGGGGGAGCTGTTTTTT. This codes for CASSLSGGELFF.

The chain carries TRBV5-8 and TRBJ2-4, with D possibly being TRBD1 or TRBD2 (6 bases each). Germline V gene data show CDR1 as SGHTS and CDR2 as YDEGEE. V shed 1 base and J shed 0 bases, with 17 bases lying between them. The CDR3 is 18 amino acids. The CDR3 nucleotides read TGTGCCAGCAGCTTGTCCCGGTGGGGGGCCTTAGCCAAAAACATTCAGTACTTC. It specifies CASSLSRWGALAKNIQYF.

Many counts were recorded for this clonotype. CDR3 region: CASSLDHGRYNEQFF. The CDR3 DNA reads TGTGCCAGCAGCTTAGACCACGGCAGATACAATGAGCAGTTCTTC. The chain employs TRBV7-2 and TRBJ2-1; D ambiguous. With 1 base removed from V and 4 bases from J, the gap between germline ends came to 11 bases. Per the germline V gene, CDR1 is SGHTA and CDR2 is FQGNSA. CDR3 length: 15 residues.

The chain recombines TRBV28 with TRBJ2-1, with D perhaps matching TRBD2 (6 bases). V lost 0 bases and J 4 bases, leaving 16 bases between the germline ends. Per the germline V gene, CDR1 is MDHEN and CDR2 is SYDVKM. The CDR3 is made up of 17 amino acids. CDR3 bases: TGTGCCAGCAGTTTATGGGGAGCGGGCGGGTCTTACAATGAGCAGTTCTTC. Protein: CASSLWGAGGSYNEQFF.

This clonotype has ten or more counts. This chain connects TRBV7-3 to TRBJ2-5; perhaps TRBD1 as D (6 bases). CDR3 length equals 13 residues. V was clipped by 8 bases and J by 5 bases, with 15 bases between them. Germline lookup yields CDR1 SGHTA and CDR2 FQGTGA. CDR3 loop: CASGAGDGETQYF. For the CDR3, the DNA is TGTGCCAGCGGGGCAGGGGATGGGGAGACCCAGTACTTC.

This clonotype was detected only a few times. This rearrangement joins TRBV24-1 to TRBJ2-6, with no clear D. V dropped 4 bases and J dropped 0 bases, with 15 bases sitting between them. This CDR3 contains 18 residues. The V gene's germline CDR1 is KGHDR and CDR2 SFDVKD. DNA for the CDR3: TGTGCCACCAGTGACCCCACGTGGGCCAGCTCTGGGGCCAACGTCCTGACTTTC. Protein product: CATSDPTWASSGANVLTF.

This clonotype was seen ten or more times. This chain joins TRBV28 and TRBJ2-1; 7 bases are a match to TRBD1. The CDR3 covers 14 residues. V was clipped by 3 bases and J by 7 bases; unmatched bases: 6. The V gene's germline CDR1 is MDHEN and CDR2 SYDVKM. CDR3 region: CASSFSGQINEQFF. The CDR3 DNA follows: TGTGCCAGCAGTTTCTCGGGACAGATAAATGAGCAGTTCTTC.

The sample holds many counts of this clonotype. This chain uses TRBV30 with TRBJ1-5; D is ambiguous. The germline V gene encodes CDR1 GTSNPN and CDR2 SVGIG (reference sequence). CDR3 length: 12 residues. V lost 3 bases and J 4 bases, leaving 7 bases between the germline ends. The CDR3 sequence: CAWSSYNQPQHF. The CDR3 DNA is TGTGCCTGGAGCAGTTATAATCAGCCCCAGCATTTT.

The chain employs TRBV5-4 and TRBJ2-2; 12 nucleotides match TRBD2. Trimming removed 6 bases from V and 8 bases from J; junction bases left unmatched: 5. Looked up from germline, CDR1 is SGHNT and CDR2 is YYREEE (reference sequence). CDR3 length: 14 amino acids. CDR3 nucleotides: TGTGCCAGCACTCCGACTAGCGGGAGTGGGGAGCTGTTTTTT. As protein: CASTPTSGSGELFF.

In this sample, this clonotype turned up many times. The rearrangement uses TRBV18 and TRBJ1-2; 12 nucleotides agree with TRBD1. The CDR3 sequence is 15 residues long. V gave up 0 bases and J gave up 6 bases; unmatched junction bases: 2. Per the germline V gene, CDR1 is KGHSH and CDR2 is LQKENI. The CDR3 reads CASSPPGTGGNGYTF. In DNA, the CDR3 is TGTGCCAGCTCACCACCCGGGACAGGGGGCAATGGCTACACCTTC.

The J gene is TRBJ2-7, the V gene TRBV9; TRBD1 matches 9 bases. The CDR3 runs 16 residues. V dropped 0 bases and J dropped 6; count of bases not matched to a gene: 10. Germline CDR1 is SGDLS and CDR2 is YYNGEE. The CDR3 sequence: CASSVVGTGLSGEQYF. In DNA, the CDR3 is TGTGCCAGCAGCGTAGTCGGGACAGGGTTGAGTGGCGAGCAGTACTTC.

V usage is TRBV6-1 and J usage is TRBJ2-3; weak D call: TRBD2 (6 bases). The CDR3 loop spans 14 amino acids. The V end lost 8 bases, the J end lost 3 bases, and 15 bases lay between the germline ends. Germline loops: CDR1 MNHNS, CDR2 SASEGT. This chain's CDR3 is CASASRRATDTQYF. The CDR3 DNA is TGTGCCAGCGCCTCTCGGAGGGCTACAGATACGCAGTATTTT.